The text below deals with one TCR beta chain. Its antigen remains unknown. The source of the sample is a study of cytomegalovirus exposure and HLA in healthy donors. About the study: Later, an analysis reported that the 120 or so validation repertoires had used the same platform as the approximately 680 first-cohort repertoires. Study-wide results and caveats: Investigators reported 150 to 200 TCR beta chains as tied to cytomegalovirus. CMV antigen specificity of three CMV-associated chains was confirmed in vitro.

The data were produced by immunoSEQ multiplex PCR, yet TCRdb's version contains in-frame clones alone and is incomplete. The sample shows tens of thousands of clones, 84% of them seen only once. These donors were members of the approximately 110-subject validation cohort, a group separate from the approximately 620-subject first cohort. Germline V gives CDR1 LNHDA, CDR2 SQIVND (reference sequence). The CDR3 runs 13 residues. The V gene lost 5 bases and the J gene lost 3 bases, with 8 bases spanning the gap. The sequenced sample consisted of PBMCs. This chain links TRBV19 with TRBJ1-3; D is uncertain. This sequence originates from a woman aged 18-30 years in good health and CMV-seropositive. The CDR3 protein is CASSSTVGNTIYF. The CDR3 DNA reads TGTGCCAGTAGTTCCACGGTTGGAAACACCATATATTTT.